The 25 T cell receptor beta chains below were found in one sample sequenced in a study of shared clonotypes between healthy human individuals. TCRdb keeps only in-frame clones here, not all; method: immunoSEQ multiplex PCR. Among around 1.5 million clones listed, 95% to 99% were seen once. The specimen was naive CD4+ T cells sorted from blood. Documented subset: CD45RA+ positively selected. These receptors originate from a man under 40 in good health.

In this sample, this clone turned up once. V usage is TRBV29-1 and J usage is TRBJ2-1, with D possibly matching TRBD2 (6 bases). Germline lookup yields CDR1 SQVTM and CDR2 ANQGSEA. Trimming shortened V by 0 bases and J by 0 bases, and 15 bases separated the two germline ends. This CDR3 is 17 amino acids long. As DNA, the CDR3 is TGCAGCGTTGAAGATTTCGCTAGCGAGAGCTCCTACAATGAGCAGTTCTTC. It is translated as CSVEDFASESSYNEQFF.

This clone was seen only once. Other DNA sequences in the same sample also yield this CDR3. The chain employs TRBV19 and TRBJ1-1; TRBD1 aligns across 7 bases. Trimming at V came to 5 bases and at J to 1 base, leaving 4 bases not matched to a gene. The CDR3 runs 14 residues. CDR1 and CDR2 (germline): LNHDA, SQIVND (reference sequence). CDR3 sequence reads: CASSVRTGNTEAFF. The CDR3 DNA is TGTGCCAGTAGTGTCCGGACAGGGAACACTGAAGCTTTCTTT.

The chain joins TRBV9 to TRBJ2-2; maybe TRBD1 (5 bases). CDR1 is SGDLS, CDR2 YYNGEE, per germline. The CDR3 totals 14 residues. V was pared by 5 bases and J by 7 bases, with 15 bases between. CDR3 nucleotide sequence: TGTGCCAGCAGTGCGACAGCCGCGAACGGGGAGCTGTTTTTT. This gives the protein CASSATAANGELFF.

The chain has TRBV18 and TRBJ1-2, with D hard to call. This CDR3 has 15 residues. The V gene lost 3 bases and the J gene lost 13 bases, with 24 bases spanning the gap. The germline V gene has CDR1 KGHSH and CDR2 LQKENI. CDR3 sequence reads: CASSPTTTNPVFVTF. CDR3 in DNA: TGTGCCAGCTCACCGACAACAACAAACCCGGTTTTTGTCACCTTC.

The V gene is TRBV29-1, the J gene TRBJ2-3; 7 bases are shared with TRBD2. The CDR3 covers 12 residues. The ends lost 0 bases at V and 8 bases at J; junction bases unmatched: 2. Germline V gene lookup returns CDR1 SQVTM and CDR2 ANQGSEA. The CDR3 spells CSVEEPGGTQYF. In DNA form, the CDR3 reads TGCAGCGTTGAAGAGCCGGGGGGTACGCAGTATTTT.

As to this clone: The sample has other DNA sequences that encode this CDR3 too. The genes are TRBV9 and TRBJ1-1; D may be TRBD1 (5 bases). The germline V and J ends were trimmed by 4 bases and 0 bases, with 10 bases remaining between them. The CDR3 sequence is 14 residues long. Germline CDR1 is SGDLS and CDR2 is YYNGEE. DNA for the CDR3: TGTGCCAGCAGCCCACGGGGCATGAACACTGAAGCTTTCTTT. Translated: CASSPRGMNTEAFF.

The chain is built from TRBV7-9 and TRBJ1-2; D uncertain. The germline gives CDR1 SEHNR, CDR2 FQNEAQ (reference sequence). This CDR3 is built from 14 residues. Between the trimmed V and J ends, which lost 3 bases and 3 bases, there was a span of 11 bases. In nucleotides, the CDR3 is TGTGCCAGCAGCTTCGGGGTTGGAGACTATGGCTACACCTTC. This sequence encodes CASSFGVGDYGYTF.

This clone was counted once. This chain uses TRBV30 with TRBJ1-5; the D gene is possibly TRBD1 (5 bases). Trimming stripped 1 base from V and 9 bases from J, with 13 bases between. From germline, CDR1 is GTSNPN and CDR2 SVGIG (reference sequence). This CDR3 is built from 13 residues. The CDR3 DNA is TGTGCCTGGAGTGGCAGTACCGGGGGGCCCCAGCATTTT. This translates into CAWSGSTGGPQHF.

The chain recombines TRBV7-6 with TRBJ2-3, with 9 positions matching TRBD2. The CDR3 has 18 residues. V was clipped by 1 base and J by 0 bases; unmatched bases: 8. Germline values: CDR1 SGHVS, CDR2 FNYEAQ. In DNA form, the CDR3 reads TGTGCCAGCAGCTTAGGCCCCCCTAGCGGGGCTAGCACAGATACGCAGTATTTT. This sequence encodes CASSLGPPSGASTDTQYF.

V usage is TRBV7-2 and J usage is TRBJ2-7; TRBD2 matches 9 bases. The CDR3 is 16 residues long. With V trimmed by 1 base and J by 0 bases, 4 bases remained unmatched. Germline V gene sequence: CDR1 SGHTA, CDR2 FQGNSA. Written as DNA, the CDR3 is TGTGCCAGCAGCTTAGGTAGCGGGAGATTCTCCTACGAGCAGTACTTC. Translated: CASSLGSGRFSYEQYF.

The J gene is TRBJ1-1, the V gene TRBV29-1, with D maybe TRBD1 (5 bases). This CDR3 is 11 amino acids long. In germline, CDR1 is SQVTM, CDR2 ANQGSEA. Between the trimmed V and J ends, which lost 7 bases and 5 bases, there was a span of 11 bases. The CDR3 sequence is CSAPSGTEAFF. The CDR3 DNA sequence: TGCAGCGCCCCTTCAGGGACTGAAGCTTTCTTT. Full variable domain (remainder filled in from reference TRBV29-1 and TRBJ1-1): SAVISQKPSRDICQRGTSLTIQCQVDSQVTMMFWYRQQPGQSLTLIATANQGSEATYESGFVIDKFPISRPNLTFSTLTVSNMSPEDSSIYLCSAPSGTEAFFGQGTRLTVV.

As regards this clone: Additional DNA sequences in this sample encode the identical CDR3. The chain uses TRBV11-2 and TRBJ2-5; D may correspond to TRBD1 or TRBD2 (5 bases each). Deletions cut 1 base from V and 2 bases from J, with 8 bases between. Germline V gene lookup returns CDR1 SGHAT and CDR2 FQNNGV. There are 14 residues in the CDR3. CDR3 loop: CASSLAGAQETQYF. In DNA, the CDR3 is TGTGCCAGCAGCTTAGCCGGGGCTCAAGAGACCCAGTACTTC.

V is TRBV6-5 and J is TRBJ2-7, with D possibly being TRBD2 (6 bases). V lost 5 bases, J lost 5 bases, and 16 bases lay in between. The germline gives CDR1 MNHEY, CDR2 SVGAGI. This CDR3 has 14 amino acids. The CDR3 spells CASSITTRFNEQYF. The DNA for the CDR3 is TGTGCCAGCAGTATCACGACTAGATTCAACGAGCAGTACTTC.

The chain is built from TRBV15 and TRBJ2-7, with D possibly being TRBD1 (5 bases). CDR1 LNHNV and CDR2 YYDKDF come from the germline V gene (reference sequence). The germline V and J ends were trimmed by 1 base and 2 bases, with 9 bases remaining between them. The CDR3 has 14 amino acids. The CDR3 protein is CATSRAGATYEQYF. CDR3 nucleotides: TGTGCCACCAGCAGAGCTGGGGCGACCTACGAGCAGTACTTC.

As for this clone: The same CDR3 arises from other DNA sequences in this sample as well. The chain has TRBV2 and TRBJ2-7; the D call may be TRBD1 or TRBD2 (5 bases each). Trimming took off 1 base at V and 4 bases at J, with 11 bases between the two ends. The CDR3 is 14 amino acids. CDR1 and CDR2 from the germline V gene are SNHLY and FYNNEI. The CDR3 spells CASSEGRGDYEQYF. The CDR3 DNA sequence: TGTGCCAGCAGTGAAGGAAGAGGGGATTACGAGCAGTACTTC.

The rearrangement links TRBV10-1 to TRBJ2-1; no definite D call. V was cut by 0 bases and J by 4 bases, with 10 bases left in between. CDR3 length equals 15 residues. Germline V gene data show CDR1 as WNHNN and CDR2 as SYGVQD (reference sequence). The CDR3 sequence is CASSESTAVYNEQFF. The CDR3 DNA sequence: TGCGCCAGCAGTGAGTCGACTGCAGTTTACAATGAGCAGTTCTTC.

This rearrangement joins TRBV5-1 to TRBJ2-1; D may be TRBD2 (6 bases). Germline-derived CDR1 and CDR2 are SGHRS and YFSETQ. The CDR3 has 15 amino acids. V lost 3 bases to trimming and J lost 0 bases, with 10 bases between them. Here the CDR3 DNA reads TGCGCCAGCAGCTCTAGCGCGAGCTCCTACAATGAGCAGTTCTTC. As protein: CASSSSASSYNEQFF.

CDR3 loop: CASRERGRNNEQFF. CDR3 bases: TGTGCCAGCAGAGAGAGGGGGCGGAACAATGAGCAGTTCTTC. This sequence joins TRBV6-5 and TRBJ2-1, with 7 nucleotides matching TRBD1. The CDR3 is 14 residues long. The germline V gene encodes CDR1 MNHEY and CDR2 SVGAGI. J was trimmed by 5 bases and V by 6 bases; bases with no gene match: 7.

The chain links TRBV11-2 to TRBJ2-5; D is undetermined. CDR3 length equals 14 residues. The V gene lost 5 bases and the J gene lost 4 bases, with 14 bases spanning the gap. Germline-derived CDR1 and CDR2 are SGHAT and FQNNGV. CDR3 region: CASSPNTWGETQYF. As DNA, the CDR3 is TGTGCCAGCAGCCCCAACACGTGGGGAGAGACCCAGTACTTC.

V is TRBV28 and J is TRBJ2-7; no reliable D call. There are 12 residues in the CDR3. Germline loops: CDR1 MDHEN, CDR2 SYDVKM. The germline V and J ends were trimmed by 3 bases and 7 bases, with 10 bases remaining between them. The DNA of the CDR3 is TGTGCCAGCAGTTTGGGCCCGCGGGAGCAGTACTTC. Encoded protein: CASSLGPREQYF.

The V call is TRBV28, the J call TRBJ2-2; 14 nucleotides match TRBD2. With V trimmed by 6 bases and J by 2 bases, 8 bases remained unmatched. CDR3 length equals 18 residues. Germline lookup yields CDR1 MDHEN and CDR2 SYDVKM. The chain's CDR3 is CASREMGLAGANTGELFF. As DNA, the CDR3 is TGTGCCAGCAGAGAAATGGGACTAGCGGGAGCAAACACCGGGGAGCTGTTTTTT.

V is TRBV5-1 and J is TRBJ1-2; tentatively, D is TRBD1 (5 bases). Trimming pared 4 bases from V and 1 base from J, leaving 14 bases between. The V gene's germline CDR1 is SGHRS and CDR2 YFSETQ. CDR3 length: 15 amino acids. This chain's CDR3 is CASSLGTGDNYGYTF. CDR3 DNA: TGCGCCAGCAGCCTGGGGACTGGAGATAACTATGGCTACACCTTC.

The V gene is TRBV6-1, the J gene TRBJ1-1, with a weak D call TRBD1 (5 bases). The V and J ends lost 7 bases and 3 bases respectively, with 15 bases between them. Germline V lookup: CDR1 MNHNS, CDR2 SASEGT. The CDR3 is 14 amino acids. For the CDR3, the DNA is TGTGCCAGCATTAGCGTCGGGGGATACACTGAAGCTTTCTTT. Its translation: CASISVGGYTEAFF.

The chain links TRBV18 to TRBJ2-6, with 10 positions matching TRBD1. The V gene's germline CDR1 is KGHSH and CDR2 LQKENI. Unmatched junction bases numbered 3, after V lost 4 bases and J lost 0 bases. CDR3 length: 17 residues. The CDR3 reads CASSRGDRGSGANVLTF. CDR3 nucleotides: TGTGCCAGCTCACGGGGGGACAGGGGCTCTGGGGCCAACGTCCTGACTTTC.

J is TRBJ2-2 and V is TRBV5-1; D is possibly TRBD2 (5 bases). With 3 bases removed from V and 6 bases from J, the gap between germline ends came to 9 bases. Looked up from germline, CDR1 is SGHRS and CDR2 is YFSETQ. This CDR3 has 13 amino acids. The CDR3 is CASSSEAAGELFF. The CDR3 DNA reads TGCGCCAGCAGCTCGGAGGCCGCCGGGGAGCTGTTTTTT. Together with reference TRBV5-1 and TRBJ2-2, the CDR3 gives the full variable domain: KAGVTQTPRYLIKTRGQQVTLSCSPISGHRSVSWYQQTPGQGLQFLFEYFSETQRNKGNFPGRFSGRQFSNSRSEMNVSTLELGDSALYLCASSSEAAGELFFGEGSRLTVL.